A single T cell receptor beta chain is shown here with its context. This entry is derived from a study of T cell changes during pregnancy in multiple sclerosis. Sequencing used immunoSEQ multiplex PCR; TCRdb keeps in-frame clones, though not all of them. The profile shows around 38,000 clones, roughly 90% of them singletons. The TCR was taken from a female donor with multiple sclerosis, enrolled in a pregnancy study. This material consisted of CD8+ T cells from peripheral blood mononuclear cells, taken in the third trimester of pregnancy.

In DNA, the CDR3 is TGCGCCAGCAGCCCCACTTTAGGGGGGAACACCGGGGAGCTGTTTTTT. Translated: CASSPTLGGNTGELFF. V usage is TRBV4-3 and J usage is TRBJ2-2, with D perhaps TRBD1 (6 bases). V lost 4 bases, J lost 1 base, and 13 bases lay in between. Germline V gene lookup returns CDR1 LGHNA and CDR2 YSLEER. CDR3 length equals 16 residues.